This TCR beta chain stems from a study of preoperative IRX-2 immunotherapy in early breast cancer. Treatment indicated: preoperative locoregional IRX-2 cytokine immunotherapy. Patients received preoperative, locoregional IRX-2 cytokine immunotherapy in a phase Ib study. The CDR3 sequence is 14 residues long. V dropped 5 bases and J dropped 7; count of bases not matched to a gene: 9. Per germline, CDR1 SNHLY and CDR2 FYNNEI. Produced via immunoSEQ multiplex PCR; TCRdb's table is partial and in-frame only. The table records more than 35,000 clones, roughly 80% of them present only once. This sequence joins TRBV2 and TRBJ1-1; TRBD1 agrees at 8 bases. This receptor was identified in a human donor with breast cancer. The source material was tumor tissue, sampled after IRX-2 immunotherapy. The CDR3 DNA sequence: TGTGCCAGCAGTTTAACAGGGGGGCCCTATGAAGCTTTCTTT. The encoded protein is CASSLTGGPYEAFF.